This is a list of T cell receptor beta chains from one sample in a study of early T cells in non-severe SARS-CoV-2 infection. Using its own MiXCR run on the 5' RACE reads, TCRdb lists one record per CDR3 protein. This table holds approximately 100,000 distinct CDR3 sequences, approximately 10% found once. The sequenced sample consisted of whole blood. The receptors here all came from an adult who was a healthcare worker with PCR-confirmed SARS-CoV-2 infection or an uninfected control (not recorded which). Both conserved end residues are part of each CDR3. D genes are given only for firm matches. Some rows have no size entry. The others give once, few or many, or a class for an expanded clone.

J,V,size,D,DNA,CDR3
TRBJ2-7,TRBV2,-,-,TGTGCCAGCAGTGATCGGCAGGGACGCGAGCAGTACTTC,CASSDRQGREQYF
TRBJ2-7,TRBV28,-,-,TGTGCCAGCAGTCCACAGAGGCAGGGAATGTACGAGCAGTACTTC,CASSPQRQGMYEQYF
TRBJ2-1,TRBV5-1,few,-,TGCGCCAGCAGCTTGGGTGGATCCCAGCAGTTCTTC,CASSLGGSQQFF
TRBJ2-3,TRBV11-2,few,-,TGTGCCAGCAGCCCAGAGGGGGTGGGGGATTCAGATACGCAGTATTTT,CASSPEGVGDSDTQYF
TRBJ2-7,TRBV28,-,-,TGTGCCAGCAGTCCACTAAAGTTCCAGCAGTACTTC,CASSPLKFQQYF
TRBJ2-7,TRBV7-6,many,-,TGTGCCAGCAGCTCCGGACCGAACTACGAGCAGTACTTC,CASSSGPNYEQYF
TRBJ1-2,TRBV9,few,-,TGTGCCAGCAGCGTAGGTTATGGCTACACCTTC,CASSVGYGYTF
TRBJ1-1,TRBV28,-,-,TGTGCCAGCAGGGCCCTACAGGGTAGCGGCACTGAAGCTTTCTTT,CASRALQGSGTEAFF
TRBJ1-1,TRBV29-1,few,-,TGCAGCGTTGGGTTGCTGAACACTGAAGCTTTCTTT,CSVGLLNTEAFF
TRBJ1-1,TRBV7-9,-,TRBD1,TGTGCCAGCAGCTTGGGACAGGAGAACACTGAAGCTTTCTTT,CASSLGQENTEAFF
TRBJ2-3,TRBV6-1,few,TRBD1,TGTGCCAGCAGTGCAGAACGCGGCGGGGACAGGGCCGGGGCACACACAGATACGCAGTATTTT,CASSAERGGDRAGAHTDTQYF
TRBJ2-3,TRBV5-1,few,-,TGCGCCAGCAGCTTGGGTTCTCTTTCAGATACGCAGTATTTT,CASSLGSLSDTQYF
TRBJ2-1,TRBV6-5,-,TRBD1,TGTGCCAGCACCTGGGACAGGGGGTCCAATGAGCAGTTCTTC,CASTWDRGSNEQFF
TRBJ1-1,TRBV20-1,-,-,TGCAGTGCTAGTCCCCCCGGAGGGACTGAAGCTTTCTTT,CSASPPGGTEAFF
TRBJ2-1,TRBV19,many,TRBD1,TGTGCCAGTAGTAAGGACAGGGTTTTTGATGAGCAGTTCTTC,CASSKDRVFDEQFF
TRBJ2-6,TRBV12-3/TRBV12-4,-,-,TGTGCCAGCAGTTTCAGGCGGCTGACGGGGTCGTCTGGGGCCAACGTCCTGACTTTC,CASSFRRLTGSSGANVLTF
TRBJ2-1,TRBV20-1,many,TRBD2,TGCAGTGCTAGAGATCCTCGGGCTAGCGGTATCAGCTCCTACAATGAGCAGTTCTTC,CSARDPRASGISSYNEQFF
TRBJ2-1,TRBV18,many,TRBD2,TGTGCCAGCTCACCGGCGGGACTAGCGGGAGGCAATGAGCAGTTCTTC,CASSPAGLAGGNEQFF
TRBJ1-4,TRBV4-1,many,TRBD1,TGCGCCAGCAGCCAAGATCCTCCGGACAGGGGGCTCGATAATGAAAAACTGTTTTTT,CASSQDPPDRGLDNEKLFF
TRBJ1-3,TRBV3-1,-,-,TGTGCCAGCAGCCAAAGTACTGGAAACACCATATATTTT,CASSQSTGNTIYF
TRBJ2-5,TRBV12-3/TRBV12-4,few,-,TGTGCCAGCAGTTTGAGGGGTTCGGGCCAAGAGACCCAGTACTTC,CASSLRGSGQETQYF
TRBJ2-5,TRBV3-1,few,-,TGTGCCAGCAGCCAAGATTCAGGGAAAGAGACCCAGTACTTC,CASSQDSGKETQYF
TRBJ1-1,TRBV29-1,few,-,TGCAGCGGCCGGGGGGCCGTTAGCACTGAAGCTTTCTTT,CSGRGAVSTEAFF
TRBJ2-5,TRBV29-1,many,-,TGCAGCGTTGACAGAGGAATCCAAGAGACCCAGTACTTC,CSVDRGIQETQYF
TRBJ1-1,TRBV19,-,TRBD1,TGTGCCAGTAGTAAACGGACAGGGGCGGGTAACACTGAAGCTTTCTTT,CASSKRTGAGNTEAFF
TRBJ2-3,TRBV6-5,few,TRBD2,TGTGCCAGCAGTTACAATCTAGCGGGGGGGCCGTCAGATACGCAGTATTTT,CASSYNLAGGPSDTQYF
TRBJ1-3,TRBV15,few,-,TGTGCCACCAGCAGAGATTTGGGGGGAACTGGAAACACCATATATTTT,CATSRDLGGTGNTIYF
TRBJ2-7,TRBV20-1,few,TRBD2,TGCAGTGCTACCGGGAGGGGTGAGCAGTACTTC,CSATGRGEQYF
TRBJ1-1,TRBV20-1,-,-,TGCAGTGCTAGCCCGACGGTGGGGGTTGACACTGAAGCTTTCTTT,CSASPTVGVDTEAFF
TRBJ1-6,TRBV27,-,TRBD1,TGTGCCAGCAGCCCCGACGGGACAGGGTCTTCACCCCTCCACTTT,CASSPDGTGSSPLHF
TRBJ1-1,TRBV29-1,-,TRBD1,TGCAGCGGGCGACAGGGGATGAACACTGAAGCTTTCTTT,CSGRQGMNTEAFF
TRBJ2-7,TRBV29-1,many,-,TGCAGCGTTGGCGGGCAGGGCTACGAGCAGTACTTC,CSVGGQGYEQYF
TRBJ2-7,TRBV19,-,-,TGTGCCAGTAGTATAGGGGGGAGTCGCAACGAGCAGTACTTC,CASSIGGSRNEQYF
TRBJ1-5,TRBV3-1,many,TRBD1,TGTGCCAGCAGCCGGGACAGGGGTCAGCCCCAGCATTTT,CASSRDRGQPQHF
TRBJ2-7,TRBV6-6,-,-,TGTGCCAGCACCCGAAGGACAGTCTCCTACGAGCAGTACTTC,CASTRRTVSYEQYF
TRBJ1-1,TRBV18,many,TRBD1,TGTGCCAGCTCACCGCCCGGGACAGGGGTCTCGGGGCACACTGAAGCTTTCTTT,CASSPPGTGVSGHTEAFF
TRBJ2-7,TRBV6-5,many,-,TGTGCCAGCAGTTACTCGATGGAGGGGAACTCCTACGAGCAGTACTTC,CASSYSMEGNSYEQYF
TRBJ2-2,TRBV2,many,-,TGTGCCAGCAGTGAAGGAGGGAACACCGGGGAGCTGTTTTTT,CASSEGGNTGELFF
TRBJ1-5,TRBV3-1,few,-,TGTGCCAGCAGCTACGGAGGCTATAGCAATCAGCCCCAGCATTTT,CASSYGGYSNQPQHF
TRBJ2-1,TRBV4-1,-,-,TGCGCCAGCAACAGCGGGTCCTACAATGAGCAGTTCTTC,CASNSGSYNEQFF
TRBJ2-7,TRBV5-4,many,-,TGTGCCAGCAGCTCGCCGACAGGAGGAAGACCCTACGAGCAGTACTTC,CASSSPTGGRPYEQYF
TRBJ1-4,TRBV6-5,few,-,TGTGCCAGCAGTTACAGGGGGAGGGAAAAACTGTTTTTT,CASSYRGREKLFF
TRBJ1-1,TRBV27,many,-,TGTGCCAGCAGTCCTACGGACCTTAACACTGAAGCTTTCTTT,CASSPTDLNTEAFF
TRBJ2-1,TRBV20-1,many,TRBD1,TGCAGTGCTAGATGGGACAGGGAATCCTACAATGAGCAGTTCTTC,CSARWDRESYNEQFF
TRBJ2-3,TRBV29-1,-,-,TGCAGCGTTGAAGGATCCACTAGAATTGGAGATACGCAGTATTTT,CSVEGSTRIGDTQYF
TRBJ2-1,TRBV7-2,many,TRBD2,TGTGCCAGCAGCCCAAGGGCTAGCGGGAGGAATGAGCAGTTCTTC,CASSPRASGRNEQFF
TRBJ1-1,TRBV28,-,TRBD1,TGTGCCAGCAAGTCAGGGGGCGCGACTGAAGCTTTCTTT,CASKSGGATEAFF
TRBJ2-3,TRBV28,-,TRBD2,TGTGCCAGTAGCTTTTGGCTAGCGGAGAGGGGAGGCAGTAATTTT,CASSFWLAERGGSNF
TRBJ2-2,TRBV7-2,-,-,TGTGCCAGCAGCTTTGGGGCCCCCACCGGGGAGCTGTTTTTT,CASSFGAPTGELFF
TRBJ1-3,TRBV7-6,-,-,TGTGCCAGCAGCTCTCGCATTGACTCGAACACCATATATTTT,CASSSRIDSNTIYF
TRBJ2-5,TRBV7-9,many,-,TGTGCCAGCAGCTTAGTACAGGGCCAAGAGACCCAGTACTTC,CASSLVQGQETQYF
TRBJ2-5,TRBV11-2,-,TRBD2,TGTGCCAGCAGTTTAGGGAAGCTAGCGGGACAGCAAGAGACCCAGTACTTC,CASSLGKLAGQQETQYF
TRBJ1-1,TRBV7-9,few,TRBD1,TGTGCCAGCAGCTACAGGGGGCTGAGCACTGAAGCTTTCTTT,CASSYRGLSTEAFF
TRBJ1-1,TRBV29-1,-,TRBD1,TGCAGCGTCCGGACAGGGCCGAACACTGAAGCTTTCTTT,CSVRTGPNTEAFF
TRBJ2-1,TRBV5-1,-,-,TGCGCCAGCAGCCGCGCTGCGAGCTCCTACAATGAGCAGTTCTTC,CASSRAASSYNEQFF
TRBJ2-7,TRBV3-1,many,-,TGTGCCAGCAGCCCGGGGATTTCTCACGAGCAGTACTTC,CASSPGISHEQYF
TRBJ2-4,TRBV12-3/TRBV12-4,-,-,TGTGCCAGCAGTTTGGGGCGGGCCCGAGGGAACATTCAGTACTTC,CASSLGRARGNIQYF
TRBJ2-2,TRBV6-5,-,-,TGTGCCAGCAGTCAAGTGGGGGGAAACACCGGGGAGCTGTTTTTT,CASSQVGGNTGELFF
TRBJ2-7,TRBV20-1,few,TRBD1,TGCAGTGCTAGCCCGGGACAGGGCTTTGCTTTCTACGAGCAGTACTTC,CSASPGQGFAFYEQYF
TRBJ1-5,TRBV7-6,many,-,TGTGCCAGCAGCGCACTTCAGGGGCAGCCCCAGCATTTT,CASSALQGQPQHF